This TCR beta chain was found in a study of T cells in Graves' hyperthyroidism and ophthalmopathy. Amplification of TCR beta CDR3 regions was performed using RNA transcripts as template. TCR CDR3 underwent first-round RT-PCR with the HTBI primer set. TCRdb itself ran the multiplex PCR reads through MiXCR, one entry per CDR3 protein. The sample records approximately 710,000 distinct CDR3 sequences, approximately 15% being singletons. The authors took PBMCs from 8 to 10 ml fresh peripheral blood. This CDR3 contains 16 residues. J was trimmed by 0 bases and V by 4 bases; bases with no gene match: 6. The germline V gene encodes CDR1 SGDLS and CDR2 YYNGEE.

What was sequenced was blood. The rearrangement joins TRBV9 to TRBJ2-1, with 8 bases identical to TRBD2. The clonotype originates from a man aged 45-65 years with Graves' hyperthyroidism. The CDR3, as DNA: TGTGCCAGCAGCTCGACTAGCGATAGCTCCTACAATGAGCAGTTCTTC. Translated: CASSSTSDSSYNEQFF.